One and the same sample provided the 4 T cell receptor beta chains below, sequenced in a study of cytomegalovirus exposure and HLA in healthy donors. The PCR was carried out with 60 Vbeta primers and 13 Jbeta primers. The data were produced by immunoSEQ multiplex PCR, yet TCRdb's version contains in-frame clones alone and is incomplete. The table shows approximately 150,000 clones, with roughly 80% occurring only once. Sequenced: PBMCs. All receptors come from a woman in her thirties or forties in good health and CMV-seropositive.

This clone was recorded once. The CDR3 DNA reads as TGCAGCGGGACAAGTTCCAAAAACATTCAGTACTTC. Its translation: CSGTSSKNIQYF. The chain has TRBV29-1 and TRBJ2-4; possibly TRBD1 for D (5 bases). Looked up from germline, CDR1 is SQVTM and CDR2 is ANQGSEA. V lost 7 bases and J 2 bases, leaving 9 bases between the germline ends. The CDR3 has 12 residues.

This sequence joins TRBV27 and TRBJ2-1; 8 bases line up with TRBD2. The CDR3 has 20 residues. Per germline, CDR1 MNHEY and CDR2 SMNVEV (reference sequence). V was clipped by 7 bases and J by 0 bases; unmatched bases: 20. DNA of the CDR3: TGTGCCAGCAACCTTACTAGCGGACCTTTTTTTTCGAGCTCCTACAATGAGCAGTTCTTC. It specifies CASNLTSGPFFSSSYNEQFF.

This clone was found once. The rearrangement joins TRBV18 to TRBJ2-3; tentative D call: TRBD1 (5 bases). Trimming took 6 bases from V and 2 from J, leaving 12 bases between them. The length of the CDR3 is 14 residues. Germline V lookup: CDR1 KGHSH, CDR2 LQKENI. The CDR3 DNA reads TGTGCCAGCTCCTCAGAAGGGGTCACAGATACGCAGTATTTT. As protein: CASSSEGVTDTQYF.

The CDR3 DNA is TGTGCCAGTCTCGGGACAGGGGTTGAAAATGAAAAACTGTTTTTT. It specifies CASLGTGVENEKLFF. This chain links TRBV6-6 with TRBJ1-4; 10 bases fit TRBD1. The CDR3 covers 15 residues. With 9 bases clipped from V and 5 bases from J, the junction kept 9 bases outside the gene matches. CDR1 MNHNY and CDR2 SVGAGI come from the germline V gene (reference sequence).